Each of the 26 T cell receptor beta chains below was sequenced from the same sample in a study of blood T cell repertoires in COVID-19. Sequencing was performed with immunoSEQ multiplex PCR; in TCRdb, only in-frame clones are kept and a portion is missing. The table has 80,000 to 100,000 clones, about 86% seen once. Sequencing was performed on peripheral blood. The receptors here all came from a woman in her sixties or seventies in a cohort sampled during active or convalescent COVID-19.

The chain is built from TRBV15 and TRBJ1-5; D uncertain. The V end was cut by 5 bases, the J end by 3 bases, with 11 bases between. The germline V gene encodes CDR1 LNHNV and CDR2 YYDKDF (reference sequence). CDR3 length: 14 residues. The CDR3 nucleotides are TGTGCCACCAGCCTGGGAGTTCACAATCAGCCCCAGCATTTT. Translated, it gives CATSLGVHNQPQHF.

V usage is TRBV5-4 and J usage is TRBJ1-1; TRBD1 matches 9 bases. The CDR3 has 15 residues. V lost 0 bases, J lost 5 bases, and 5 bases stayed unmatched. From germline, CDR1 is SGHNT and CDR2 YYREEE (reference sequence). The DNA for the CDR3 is TGTGCCAGCAGCTTGGCCAGAGGACAGGGGACTGAAGCTTTCTTT. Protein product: CASSLARGQGTEAFF.

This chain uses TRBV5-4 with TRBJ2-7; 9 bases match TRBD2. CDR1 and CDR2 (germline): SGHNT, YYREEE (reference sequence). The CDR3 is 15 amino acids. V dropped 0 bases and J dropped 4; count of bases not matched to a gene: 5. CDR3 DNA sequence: TGTGCCAGCAGCTTGGGTGCGGGAGGGCCGTACGAGCAGTACTTC. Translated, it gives CASSLGAGGPYEQYF.

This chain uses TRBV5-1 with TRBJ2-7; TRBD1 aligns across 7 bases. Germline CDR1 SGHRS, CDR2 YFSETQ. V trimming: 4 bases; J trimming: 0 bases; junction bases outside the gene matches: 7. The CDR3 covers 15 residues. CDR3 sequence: CASSPRTGASYEQYF. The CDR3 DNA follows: TGCGCCAGCAGCCCCCGGACAGGCGCCTCCTACGAGCAGTACTTC.

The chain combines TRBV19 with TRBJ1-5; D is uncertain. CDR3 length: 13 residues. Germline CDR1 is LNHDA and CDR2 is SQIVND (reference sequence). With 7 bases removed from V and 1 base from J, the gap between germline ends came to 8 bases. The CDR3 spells CASMRESNQPQHF. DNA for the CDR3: TGTGCCAGTATGAGGGAGAGCAATCAGCCCCAGCATTTT. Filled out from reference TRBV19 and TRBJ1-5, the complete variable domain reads DGGITQSPKYLFRKEGQNVTLSCEQNLNHDAMYWYRQDPGQGLRLIYYSQIVNDFQKGDIAEGYSVSREKKESFPLTVTSAQKNPTAFYLCASMRESNQPQHFGDGTRLSIL.

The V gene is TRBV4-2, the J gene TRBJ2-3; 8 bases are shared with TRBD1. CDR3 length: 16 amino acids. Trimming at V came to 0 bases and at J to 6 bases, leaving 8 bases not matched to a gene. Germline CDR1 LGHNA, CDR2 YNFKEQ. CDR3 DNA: TGTGCCAGCAGCCAAGAACCAGGGGGCACAGGGGATACGCAGTATTTT. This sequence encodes CASSQEPGGTGDTQYF.

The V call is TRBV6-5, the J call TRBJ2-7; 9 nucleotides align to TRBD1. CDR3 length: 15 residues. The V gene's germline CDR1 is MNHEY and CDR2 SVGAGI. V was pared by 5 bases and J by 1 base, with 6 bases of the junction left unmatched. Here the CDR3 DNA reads TGTGCCAGCAGTCAGAGGACAGGGGTATCCTACGAGCAGTACTTC. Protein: CASSQRTGVSYEQYF.

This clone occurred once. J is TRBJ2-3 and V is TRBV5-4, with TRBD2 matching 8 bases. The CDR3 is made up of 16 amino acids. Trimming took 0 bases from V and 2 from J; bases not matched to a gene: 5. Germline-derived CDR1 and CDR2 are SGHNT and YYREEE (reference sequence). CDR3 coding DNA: TGTGCCAGCAGCTTGGGTGCGGGGGGCCTCACAGATACGCAGTATTTT. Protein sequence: CASSLGAGGLTDTQYF.

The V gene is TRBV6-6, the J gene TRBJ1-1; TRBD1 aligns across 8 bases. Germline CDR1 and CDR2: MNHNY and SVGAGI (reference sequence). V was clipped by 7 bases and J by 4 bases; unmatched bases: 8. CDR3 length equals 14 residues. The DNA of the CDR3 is TGTGCCAGCAACCAACAGGGGGGAGTCACTGAAGCTTTCTTT. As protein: CASNQQGGVTEAFF.

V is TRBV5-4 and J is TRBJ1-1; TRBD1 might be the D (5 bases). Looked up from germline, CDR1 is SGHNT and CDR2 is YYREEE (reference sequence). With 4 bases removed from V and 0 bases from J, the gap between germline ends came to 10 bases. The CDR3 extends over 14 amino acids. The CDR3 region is CASSAQGMNTEAFF. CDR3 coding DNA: TGTGCCAGCAGCGCTCAGGGCATGAACACTGAAGCTTTCTTT. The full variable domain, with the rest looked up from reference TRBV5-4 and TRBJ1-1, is ETGVTQSPTHLIKTRGQQVTLRCSSQSGHNTVSWYQQALGQGPQFIFQYYREEENGRGNFPPRFSGLQFPNYSSELNVNALELDDSALYLCASSAQGMNTEAFFGQGTRLTVV.

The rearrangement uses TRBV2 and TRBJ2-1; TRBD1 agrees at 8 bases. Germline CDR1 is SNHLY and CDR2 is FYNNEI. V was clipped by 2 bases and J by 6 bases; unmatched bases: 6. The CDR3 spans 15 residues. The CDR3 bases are TGTGCCAGCAGTGAATTGCAGGGGGCAGCCAATGAGCAGTTCTTC. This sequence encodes CASSELQGAANEQFF.

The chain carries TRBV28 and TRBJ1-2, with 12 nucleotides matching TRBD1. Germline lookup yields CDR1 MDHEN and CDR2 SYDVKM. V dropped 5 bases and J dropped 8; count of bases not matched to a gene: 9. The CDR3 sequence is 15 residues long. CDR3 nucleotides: TGTGCCAGCAGTGGGGGACAGGGGGCCGCGGGCGGCTACACCTTC. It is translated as CASSGGQGAAGGYTF.

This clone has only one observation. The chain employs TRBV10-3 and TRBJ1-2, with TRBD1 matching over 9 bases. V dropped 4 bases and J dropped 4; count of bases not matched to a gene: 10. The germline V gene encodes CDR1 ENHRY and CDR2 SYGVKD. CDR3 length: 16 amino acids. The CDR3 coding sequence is TGTGCCATCAGTGCTTCGTGGACAGGGGATAGCTATGGCTACACCTTC. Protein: CAISASWTGDSYGYTF.

The CDR3 bases are TGTGCCAGCAGCTCCGGACAGGGAGGAGGTCAGCCCCAGCATTTT. Its translation: CASSSGQGGGQPQHF. V is TRBV7-9 and J is TRBJ1-5; 8 positions agree with TRBD1. Germline V lookup: CDR1 SEHNR, CDR2 FQNEAQ (reference sequence). J lost 6 bases, V lost 4 bases, and 8 bases had no gene match. This CDR3 is built from 15 residues.

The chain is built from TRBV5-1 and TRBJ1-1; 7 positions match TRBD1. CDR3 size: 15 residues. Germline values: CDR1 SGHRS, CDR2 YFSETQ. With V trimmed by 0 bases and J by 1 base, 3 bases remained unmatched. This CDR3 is CASSLAGQENTEAFF. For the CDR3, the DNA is TGCGCCAGCAGCTTGGCCGGACAGGAGAACACTGAAGCTTTCTTT. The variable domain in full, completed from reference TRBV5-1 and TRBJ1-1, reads KAGVTQTPRYLIKTRGQQVTLSCSPISGHRSVSWYQQTPGQGLQFLFEYFSETQRNKGNFPGRFSGRQFSNSRSEMNVSTLELGDSALYLCASSLAGQENTEAFFGQGTRLTVV.

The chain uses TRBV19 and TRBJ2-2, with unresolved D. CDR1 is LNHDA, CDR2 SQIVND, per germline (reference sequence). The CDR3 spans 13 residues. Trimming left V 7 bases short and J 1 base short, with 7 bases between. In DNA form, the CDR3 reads TGTGCCAGTAACTCGGGGAACACCGGGGAGCTGTTTTTT. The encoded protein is CASNSGNTGELFF.

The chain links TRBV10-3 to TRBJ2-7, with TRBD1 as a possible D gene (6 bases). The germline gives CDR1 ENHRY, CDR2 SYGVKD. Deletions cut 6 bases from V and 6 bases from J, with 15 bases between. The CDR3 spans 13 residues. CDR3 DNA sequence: TGTGCCATCAGGCGCCTATCACAGGGCGAGCAGTACTTC. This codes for CAIRRLSQGEQYF.

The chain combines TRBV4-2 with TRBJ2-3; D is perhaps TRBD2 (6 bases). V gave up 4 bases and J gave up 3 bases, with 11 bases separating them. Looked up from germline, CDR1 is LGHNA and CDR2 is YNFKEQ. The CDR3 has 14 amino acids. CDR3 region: CASSPTGATDTQYF. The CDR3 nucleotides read TGTGCCAGCAGCCCAACGGGAGCAACAGATACGCAGTATTTT.

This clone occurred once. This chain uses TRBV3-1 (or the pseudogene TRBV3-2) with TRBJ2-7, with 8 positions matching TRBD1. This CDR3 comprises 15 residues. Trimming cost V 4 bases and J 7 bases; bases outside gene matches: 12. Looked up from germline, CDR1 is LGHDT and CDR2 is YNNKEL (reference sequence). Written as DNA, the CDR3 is TGTGCCAGCAGCCGGGGACAGGAACCCGTGCGGGAGCAGTACTTC. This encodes CASSRGQEPVREQYF.

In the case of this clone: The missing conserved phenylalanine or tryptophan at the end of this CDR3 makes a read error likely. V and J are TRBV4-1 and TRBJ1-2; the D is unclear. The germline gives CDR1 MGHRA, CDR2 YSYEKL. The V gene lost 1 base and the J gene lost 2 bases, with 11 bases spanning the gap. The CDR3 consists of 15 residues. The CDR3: CASSQGPSQNYGYTL. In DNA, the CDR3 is TGCGCCAGCAGCCAAGGCCCCAGCCAGAACTATGGCTACACCCTC.

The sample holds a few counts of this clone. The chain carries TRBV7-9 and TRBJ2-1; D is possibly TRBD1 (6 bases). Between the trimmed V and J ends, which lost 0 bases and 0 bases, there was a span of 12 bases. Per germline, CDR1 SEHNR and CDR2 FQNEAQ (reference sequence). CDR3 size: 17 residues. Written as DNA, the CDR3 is TGTGCCAGCAGCTTAGCGCGAATACAGGGCTCCTACAATGAGCAGTTCTTC. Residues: CASSLARIQGSYNEQFF.

This CDR3 reads CASSLVLTGPRGGYTF. In DNA form, the CDR3 reads TGTGCCAGCAGCTTGGTCCTGACAGGCCCACGGGGTGGCTACACCTTC. The genes are TRBV5-4 and TRBJ1-2, with D possibly being TRBD1 (6 bases). With 0 bases removed from V and 7 bases from J, the gap between germline ends came to 19 bases. CDR3 size: 16 residues. Per germline, CDR1 SGHNT and CDR2 YYREEE (reference sequence).

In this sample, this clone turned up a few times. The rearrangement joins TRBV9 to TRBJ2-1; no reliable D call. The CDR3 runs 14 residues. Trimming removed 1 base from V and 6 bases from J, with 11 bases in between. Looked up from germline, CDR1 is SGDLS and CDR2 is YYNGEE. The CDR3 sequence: CASSVQVETNEQFF. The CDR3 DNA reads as TGTGCCAGCAGCGTACAGGTAGAAACCAATGAGCAGTTCTTC.

CDR3 amino acids: CATSDSGVGFTGELFF. In nucleotides, the CDR3 is TGTGCCACCAGTGATTCCGGGGTTGGTTTCACCGGGGAGCTGTTTTTT. The V and J genes are TRBV24-1 and TRBJ2-2, with D perhaps matching TRBD2 (5 bases). Per the germline V gene, CDR1 is KGHDR and CDR2 is SFDVKD. Trimming cost V 2 bases and J 4 bases, with 13 bases left between them. CDR3 size: 16 residues.

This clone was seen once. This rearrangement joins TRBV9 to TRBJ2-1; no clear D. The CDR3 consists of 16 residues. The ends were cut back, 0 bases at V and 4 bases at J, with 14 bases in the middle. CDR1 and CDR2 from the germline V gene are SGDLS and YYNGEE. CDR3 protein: CASSVGVPREYNEQFF. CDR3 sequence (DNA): TGTGCCAGCAGCGTAGGGGTCCCTAGAGAATACAATGAGCAGTTCTTC.

CDR3 sequence (DNA): TGTGCCAGCAGTTTCCGGAGTAGCGGCACAGATACGCAGTATTTT. This sequence encodes CASSFRSSGTDTQYF. The gene calls are TRBV6-5 and TRBJ2-3; tentative D call: TRBD2 (5 bases). The CDR3 loop spans 15 amino acids. CDR1 and CDR2 from the germline V gene are MNHEY and SVGAGI. V lost 4 bases and J lost 1, with 12 bases in between.